Presented here are 8 T cell receptor beta chains from one specimen sequenced in a study of CD8+CD57+ T cells in acquired aplastic anemia. Profiles of TCR beta VDJ and CDR3 were generated from a genomic DNA template. TCRdb re-called the reads with MiXCR, one entry per CDR3 protein. Of 200,000 to 250,000 distinct CDR3 sequences listed, over 55% are singletons. Material for sequencing was sorted CD4+, CD8+, or CD8+CD57+ T cells (not recorded which) from PBMCs. Every receptor here comes from a human donor in good health.

This chain connects TRBV7-9 to TRBJ2-3; 9 positions match TRBD2. The CDR3 loop spans 15 amino acids. The V gene end was trimmed by 1 base and the J gene end by 11 bases; junction bases not matched to a gene: 10. Germline V gene sequence: CDR1 SEHNR, CDR2 FQNEAQ (reference sequence). This CDR3 reads CASSLVGGRVDEQYF. In nucleotides, the CDR3 is TGTGCCAGCAGCTTAGTTGGCGGGAGGGTTGATGAGCAGTATTTT.

The V gene is TRBV15, the J gene TRBJ2-7; TRBD1 aligns across 9 bases. In germline, CDR1 is LNHNV, CDR2 YYDKDF (reference sequence). CDR3 length equals 15 residues. The V gene end was trimmed by 4 bases and the J gene end by 0 bases; junction bases not matched to a gene: 4. CDR3 coding DNA: TGTGCCACCAGCAAACCGGGACAGGGCTCCTACGAGCAGTACTTC. It translates to CATSKPGQGSYEQYF.

This sequence joins TRBV7-9 and TRBJ2-1; the match to TRBD1 covers 9 bases. The trim removed 4 bases at V and 9 bases at J, leaving 7 bases unmatched. CDR1 is SEHNR, CDR2 FQNEAQ, per germline (reference sequence). CDR3 length: 14 residues. The CDR3 DNA reads as TGTGCCAGCAGCTACGGGACAGGGCGTACTGAGCAGTTCTTC. Translation gives CASSYGTGRTEQFF. The full variable domain, in which reference TRBV7-9 and TRBJ2-1 provide the parts outside the CDR3, is DTGVSQNPRHKITKRGQNVTFRCDPISEHNRLYWYRQTLGQGPEFLTYFQNEAQLEKSRLLSDRFSAERPKGSFSTLEIQRTEQGDSAMYLCASSYGTGRTEQFFGPGTRLTVL.

This rearrangement joins TRBV12-3 or TRBV12-4 to TRBJ2-5; D unclear. Trimming removed 6 bases at V and 13 bases at J, with 24 bases between. This CDR3 is 14 amino acids long. The CDR3 nucleotides read TGTGCCAGCAGCTCACTCCTAGGCCCCGAAGACCGGTACTTC. This codes for CASSSLLGPEDRYF.

This sequence joins TRBV10-3 and TRBJ2-3; TRBD2 matches 11 bases. The CDR3 loop spans 18 amino acids. Germline lookup yields CDR1 ENHRY and CDR2 SYGVKD. The V gene end was trimmed by 0 bases and the J gene end by 2 bases; junction bases not matched to a gene: 7. The CDR3 sequence is CAISESPLTSGNTDTQYF. CDR3 in DNA: TGTGCCATCAGTGAGTCTCCCCTGACTAGCGGGAACACAGATACGCAGTATTTT.

The V call is TRBV2, the J call TRBJ2-7; D gene ambiguous. Trimming stripped 0 bases from V and 1 base from J, with 7 bases between. The CDR3 has 14 amino acids. Germline V gene sequence: CDR1 SNHLY, CDR2 FYNNEI. The CDR3 nucleotides are TGTGCCAGCAGTGAAGCCAGGTCTTCCTACGAGCAGTACTTC. This sequence encodes CASSEARSSYEQYF.

There are a few counts of this clonotype. The rearrangement links TRBV27 to TRBJ2-1, with TRBD1 identical over 9 bases. V trimming: 5 bases; J trimming: 0 bases; junction bases outside the gene matches: 5. Germline assignment: CDR1 MNHEY and CDR2 SMNVEV (reference sequence). The CDR3 is made up of 16 amino acids. The CDR3, as DNA: TGTGCCAGCAGTAGCTCGGACAGGGGCTCCTACAATGAGCAGTTCTTC. It codes for CASSSSDRGSYNEQFF.

The chain is built from TRBV29-1 and TRBJ1-1; TRBD1 is a possible D gene (5 bases). Germline V gene data show CDR1 as SQVTM and CDR2 as ANQGSEA. V shed 3 bases and J shed 2 bases, with 10 bases lying between them. This CDR3 spans 13 amino acids. CDR3 loop: CSVEQGGNTEAFF. The CDR3 coding sequence is TGCAGCGTTGAGCAGGGTGGTAACACTGAAGCTTTCTTT.